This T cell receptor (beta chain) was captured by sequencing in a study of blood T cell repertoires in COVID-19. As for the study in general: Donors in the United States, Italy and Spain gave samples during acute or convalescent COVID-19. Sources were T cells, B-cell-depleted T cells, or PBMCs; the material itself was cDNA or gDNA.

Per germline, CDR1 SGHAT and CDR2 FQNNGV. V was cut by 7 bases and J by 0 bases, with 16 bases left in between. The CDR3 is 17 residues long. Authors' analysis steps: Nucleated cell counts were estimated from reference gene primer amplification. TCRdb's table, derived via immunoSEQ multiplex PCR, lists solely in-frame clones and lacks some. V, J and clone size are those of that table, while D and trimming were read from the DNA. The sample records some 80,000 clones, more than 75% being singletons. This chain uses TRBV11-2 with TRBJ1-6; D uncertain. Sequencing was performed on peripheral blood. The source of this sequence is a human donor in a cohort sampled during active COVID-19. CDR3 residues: CASTPRTGSSYNSPLHF. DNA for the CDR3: TGTGCCAGCACGCCCAGGACGGGGAGCTCCTATAATTCACCCCTCCACTTT.